The TCR beta chain described here comes from a study of blood T cells in healthy people across ages. General observations from the study: Diversity estimates from one million T cells were considered underestimates.

As for this clonotype: Its antigen is unknown.

V dropped 4 bases and J dropped 0 bases, with 14 bases sitting between them. CDR1 is SGHRS, CDR2 YFSETQ, per germline. CDR3 length: 15 amino acids. Sample-barcoded 5' priming and a J-beta primer mix drove a second PCR of about 6 to 12 cycles. TCRdb processed the 5' RACE reads anew with MiXCR; each CDR3 protein has one entry. This sample has around 1,700,000 distinct CDR3 sequences, with 28% found just once. The clonotype comes from a woman in her thirties in good health. The sample taken for sequencing was blood. The chain has TRBV5-1 and TRBJ2-7, with D tentatively TRBD1 (5 bases). The CDR3 bases are TGCGCCAGCAGCCAGGGCCCGGGCAGCTCCTACGAGCAGTACTTC. This codes for CASSQGPGSSYEQYF.